These 8 T cell receptor beta chains came from one sample sequenced in a study of blood T cell repertoires in COVID-19. Sequenced by immunoSEQ multiplex PCR; TCRdb stores in-frame clones only, minus some. The sample shows 9,500 to 12,000 clones, nearly 90% of them seen only once. The sequenced material came from peripheral blood. These receptors came from a young man with active or convalescent COVID-19.

The chain employs TRBV6-5 and TRBJ2-7; D gene unclear. Germline CDR1 reads MNHEY; CDR2 reads SVGAGI. Trimming took 11 bases from V and 2 from J, leaving 16 bases between them. The CDR3 has 13 amino acids. In DNA, the CDR3 is TGTGCCTTAAAGGATGGAGCAGCCTACGAGCAGTACTTC. Translated, it gives CALKDGAAYEQYF.

The gene calls are TRBV6-2 or TRBV6-3 and TRBJ2-1; 15 positions agree with TRBD2. Germline CDR1 MNHEY, CDR2 SVGEGT. After removal of 2 bases from V and 9 bases from J, the junction contained 11 bases not matched to a gene. This CDR3 has 18 amino acids. CDR3 loop: CASSYPRTSGGESGEQFF. The CDR3 DNA is TGTGCCAGCAGTTACCCCAGGACTAGCGGGGGGGAGTCCGGTGAGCAGTTCTTC.

The V call is TRBV30, the J call TRBJ2-3, with a weak D call TRBD1 (6 bases). Germline assignment: CDR1 GTSNPN and CDR2 SVGIG (reference sequence). The CDR3 runs 15 residues. The germline V and J ends were trimmed by 1 base and 0 bases, with 11 bases remaining between them. CDR3 DNA sequence: TGTGCCTGGAGTGGTTCAGGGGAAAGCACAGATACGCAGTATTTT. Its protein is CAWSGSGESTDTQYF.

This rearrangement joins TRBV4-1 to TRBJ2-1; 9 nucleotides match TRBD2. The J segment lost 6 bases and the V segment lost 3 bases, leaving 9 bases of the junction unmatched. Germline CDR1 and CDR2: MGHRA and YSYEKL. The CDR3 runs 16 residues. DNA of the CDR3: TGCGCCAGCAGCCACCCCTCGCGGGGGGGCCGCAATGAGCAGTTCTTC. Protein: CASSHPSRGGRNEQFF.

The rearrangement links TRBV3-1 (or the pseudogene TRBV3-2) to TRBJ2-1; 15 bases are shared with TRBD2. The V gene end was trimmed by 6 bases and the J gene end by 0 bases; junction bases not matched to a gene: 15. CDR3 size: 21 residues. Germline assignment: CDR1 LGHDT and CDR2 YNNKEL (reference sequence). The CDR3 coding sequence is TGTGCCAGCAGGCCTTACTCCGGGACTAGCGGGGGGCTTAGCTCCTACAATGAGCAGTTCTTC. Residues: CASRPYSGTSGGLSSYNEQFF.

The chain is built from TRBV5-6 and TRBJ2-2; no clear D. The CDR3 runs 14 residues. Trimming took 0 bases from V and 1 from J, leaving 4 bases between them. The germline V gene has CDR1 SGHDT and CDR2 YYEEEE. The CDR3 DNA reads TGTGCCAGCAGCTTGGCCCTGAACACCGGGGAGCTGTTTTTT. Translation: CASSLALNTGELFF. Complete variable domain (other parts from reference TRBV5-6 and TRBJ2-2): DAGVTQSPTHLIKTRGQQVTLRCSPKSGHDTVSWYQQALGQGPQFIFQYYEEEERQRGNFPDRFSGHQFPNYSSELNVNALLLGDSALYLCASSLALNTGELFFGEGSRLTVL.

The rearrangement uses TRBV21-1 and TRBJ2-7; the table's D gene call, TRBD2, was not cross checked with the DNA. TRBV21-1 is deemed a pseudogene. This CDR3 region has 17 residues. The CDR3 is CASSIRTSGEWGGEQYV. DNA of the CDR3: TGTGCCAGCAGCATTCGGACTAGCGGGGAATGGGGTGGCGAGCAGTACGTC.

The chain carries TRBV21-1 and TRBJ2-7; the tabulated D call, TRBD1, remains unverified against the DNA. TRBV21-1 is reported as a pseudogene. The CDR3 is 16 amino acids. The CDR3 coding sequence is TGTGCCAGCAGCAAGGGGCCAGGGTCTCATATCTACGAGCAGTACTTC. The encoded protein is CASSKGPGSHIYEQYF.